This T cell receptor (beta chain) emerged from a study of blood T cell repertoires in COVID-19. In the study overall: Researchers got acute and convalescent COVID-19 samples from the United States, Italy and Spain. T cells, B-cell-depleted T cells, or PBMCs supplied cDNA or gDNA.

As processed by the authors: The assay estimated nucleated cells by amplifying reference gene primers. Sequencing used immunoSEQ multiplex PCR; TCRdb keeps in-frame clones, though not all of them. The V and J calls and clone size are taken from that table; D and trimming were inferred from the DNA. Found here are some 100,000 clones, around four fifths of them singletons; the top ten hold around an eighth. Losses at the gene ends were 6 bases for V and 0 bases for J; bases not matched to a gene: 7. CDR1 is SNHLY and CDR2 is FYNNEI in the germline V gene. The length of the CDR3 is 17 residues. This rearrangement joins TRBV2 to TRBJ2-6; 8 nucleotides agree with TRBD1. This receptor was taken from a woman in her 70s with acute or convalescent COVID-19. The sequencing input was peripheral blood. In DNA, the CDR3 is TGTGCCAGCAGGACAGGGGCCTCTGTCTCTGGGGCCAACGTCCTGACTTTC. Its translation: CASRTGASVSGANVLTF.